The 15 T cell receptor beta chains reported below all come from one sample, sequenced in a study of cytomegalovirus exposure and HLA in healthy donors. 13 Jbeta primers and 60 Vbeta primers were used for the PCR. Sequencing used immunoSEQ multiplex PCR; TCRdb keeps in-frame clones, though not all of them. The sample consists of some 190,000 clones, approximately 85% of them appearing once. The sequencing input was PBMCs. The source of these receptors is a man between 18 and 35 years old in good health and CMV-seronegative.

The CDR3 region is CASSNRRHNTEAFF. The DNA for the CDR3 is TGTGCCAGTAGTAATCGGAGGCACAACACTGAAGCTTTCTTT. The V and J genes are TRBV19 and TRBJ1-1; D unclear. Germline CDR1 is LNHDA and CDR2 is SQIVND (reference sequence). The CDR3 has 14 residues. Trimming cost V 4 bases and J 2 bases, with 11 bases left between them.

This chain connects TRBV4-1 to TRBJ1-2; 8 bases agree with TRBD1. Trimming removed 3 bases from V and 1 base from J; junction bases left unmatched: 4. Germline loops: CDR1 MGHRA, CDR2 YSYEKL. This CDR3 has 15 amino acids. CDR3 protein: CASSQPTGVNYGYTF. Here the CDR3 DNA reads TGCGCCAGCAGCCAGCCGACAGGGGTTAACTATGGCTACACCTTC.

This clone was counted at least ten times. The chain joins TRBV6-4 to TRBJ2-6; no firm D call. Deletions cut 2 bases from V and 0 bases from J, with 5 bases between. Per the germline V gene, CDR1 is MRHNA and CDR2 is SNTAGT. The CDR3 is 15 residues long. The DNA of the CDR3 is TGTGCCAGCAGTGACGGCCGCTCTGGGGCCAACGTCCTGACTTTC. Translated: CASSDGRSGANVLTF.

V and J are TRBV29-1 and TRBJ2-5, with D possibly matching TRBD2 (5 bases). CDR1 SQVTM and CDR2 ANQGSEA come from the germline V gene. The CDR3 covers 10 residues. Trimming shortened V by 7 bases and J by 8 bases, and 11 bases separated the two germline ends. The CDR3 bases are TGCAGCGCCGGGGTAAACACCCAGTACTTC. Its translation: CSAGVNTQYF.

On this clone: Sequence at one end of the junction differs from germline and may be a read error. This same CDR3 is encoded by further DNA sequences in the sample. The CDR3 coding sequence is TGTGCTAGCAGGGGTGGACAGGGGGTATCCTACGAGCAGTACTTC. As protein: CASRGGQGVSYEQYF. The chain links TRBV6-5 to TRBJ2-7; TRBD1 matches at 10 bases. This CDR3 contains 15 residues. Germline V gene lookup returns CDR1 MNHEY and CDR2 SVGAGI.

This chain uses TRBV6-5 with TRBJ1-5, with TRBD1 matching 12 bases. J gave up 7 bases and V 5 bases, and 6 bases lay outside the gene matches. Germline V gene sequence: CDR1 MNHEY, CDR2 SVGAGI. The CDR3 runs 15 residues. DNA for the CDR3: TGTGCCAGCAGTAGGGGACAGGGGGCGCACCAGCCCCAGCATTTT. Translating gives CASSRGQGAHQPQHF.

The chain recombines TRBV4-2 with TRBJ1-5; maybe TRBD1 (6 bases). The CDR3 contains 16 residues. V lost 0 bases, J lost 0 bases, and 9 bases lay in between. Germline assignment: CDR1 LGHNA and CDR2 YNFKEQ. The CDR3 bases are TGTGCCAGCAGCCAAGAGGCGGGGGCTAGCAATCAGCCCCAGCATTTT. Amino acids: CASSQEAGASNQPQHF.

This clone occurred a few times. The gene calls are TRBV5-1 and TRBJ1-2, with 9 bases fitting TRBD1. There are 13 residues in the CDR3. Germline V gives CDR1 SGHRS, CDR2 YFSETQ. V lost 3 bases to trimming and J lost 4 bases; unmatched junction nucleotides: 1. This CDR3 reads CASSSGQGYGYTF. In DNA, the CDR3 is TGCGCCAGCAGCTCGGGACAGGGCTATGGCTACACCTTC.

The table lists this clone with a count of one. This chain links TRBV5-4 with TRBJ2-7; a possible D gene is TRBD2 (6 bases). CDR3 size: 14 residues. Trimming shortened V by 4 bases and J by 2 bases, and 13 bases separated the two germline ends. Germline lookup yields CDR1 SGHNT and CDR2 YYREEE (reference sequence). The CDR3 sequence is CASSPNGGTYEQYF. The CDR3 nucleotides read TGTGCCAGCAGCCCAAATGGCGGGACCTACGAGCAGTACTTC.

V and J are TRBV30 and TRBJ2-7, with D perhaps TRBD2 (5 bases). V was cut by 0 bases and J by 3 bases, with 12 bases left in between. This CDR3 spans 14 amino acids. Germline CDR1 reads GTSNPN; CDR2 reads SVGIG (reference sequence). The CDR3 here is CAWSVGLAGYEQYF. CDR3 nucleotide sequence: TGTGCCTGGAGTGTCGGGCTCGCGGGCTACGAGCAGTACTTC. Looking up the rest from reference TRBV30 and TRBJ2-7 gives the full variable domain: SQTIHQWPATLVQPVGSPLSLECTVEGTSNPNLYWYRQAAGRGLQLLFYSVGIGQISSEVPQNLSASRPQDRQFILSSKKLLLSDSGFYLCAWSVGLAGYEQYFGPGTRLTVT.

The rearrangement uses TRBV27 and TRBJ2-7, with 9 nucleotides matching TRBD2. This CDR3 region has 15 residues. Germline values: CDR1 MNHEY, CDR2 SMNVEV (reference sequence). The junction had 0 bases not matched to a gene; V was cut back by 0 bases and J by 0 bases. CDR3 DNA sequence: TGTGCCAGCAGTTTATCGACTAGCGGCTCCTACGAGCAGTACTTC. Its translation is CASSLSTSGSYEQYF.

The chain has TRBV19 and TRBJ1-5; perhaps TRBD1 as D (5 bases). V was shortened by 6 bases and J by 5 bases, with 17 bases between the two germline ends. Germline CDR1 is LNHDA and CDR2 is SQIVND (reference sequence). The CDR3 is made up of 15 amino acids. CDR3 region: CASSPGQGAYQPQHF. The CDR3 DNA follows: TGTGCCAGTAGCCCCGGGCAGGGCGCATATCAGCCCCAGCATTTT.

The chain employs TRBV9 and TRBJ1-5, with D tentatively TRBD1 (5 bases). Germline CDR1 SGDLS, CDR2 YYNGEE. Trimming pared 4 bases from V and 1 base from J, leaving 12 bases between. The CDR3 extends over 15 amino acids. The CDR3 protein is CASSLRGESNQPQHF. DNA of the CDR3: TGTGCCAGCAGCTTAAGGGGTGAAAGCAATCAGCCCCAGCATTTT.

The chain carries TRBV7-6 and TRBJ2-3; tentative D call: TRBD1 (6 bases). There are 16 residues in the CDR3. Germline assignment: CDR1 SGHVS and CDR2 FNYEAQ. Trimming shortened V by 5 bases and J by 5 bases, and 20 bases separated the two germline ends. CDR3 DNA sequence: TGTGCCAGCAGCGCGGAAAGCAGGGGCGGTGGAGATACGCAGTATTTT. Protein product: CASSAESRGGGDTQYF.

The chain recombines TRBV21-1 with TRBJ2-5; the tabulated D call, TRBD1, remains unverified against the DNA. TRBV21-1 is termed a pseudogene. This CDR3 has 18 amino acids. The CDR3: CASILRRGTGHTQETQYF. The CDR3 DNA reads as TGTGCCAGCATTCTTCGGCGCGGGACAGGCCATACTCAAGAGACCCAGTACTTC.